The 19 T cell receptor beta chains below were found in one sample sequenced in a study of T cell responses to AZD1222 COVID-19 vaccine. Sequenced by immunoSEQ multiplex PCR; TCRdb stores in-frame clones only, minus some. This table holds 140,000 to 150,000 clones, approximately 94% found once. The material sequenced was peripheral blood, taken on day 0 of AZD1222 vaccination. The receptor source for this set is an adult in good health.

The chain links TRBV2 to TRBJ2-5; D may be TRBD1 (5 bases). CDR3 size: 15 residues. From germline, CDR1 is SNHLY and CDR2 FYNNEI. With 7 bases removed from V and 2 bases from J, the gap between germline ends came to 17 bases. CDR3 in DNA: TGTGCCAGCACTTTCCAGGGCGCTCCTCAAGAGACCCAGTACTTC. Its protein is CASTFQGAPQETQYF.

The rearrangement joins TRBV10-3 to TRBJ1-5; TRBD1 is a possible D gene (5 bases). Germline V gene lookup returns CDR1 ENHRY and CDR2 SYGVKD. The V end lost 4 bases, the J end lost 5 bases, and 12 bases lay between the germline ends. There are 14 residues in the CDR3. The chain's CDR3 is CAISVSGGDQPQHF. The CDR3 DNA sequence: TGTGCCATCAGTGTATCCGGGGGGGATCAGCCCCAGCATTTT.

The chain links TRBV12-3 or TRBV12-4 to TRBJ1-5, with D perhaps TRBD1 (5 bases). CDR3 size: 13 residues. V shed 7 bases and J shed 7 bases, with 14 bases lying between them. The chain's CDR3 is CASKKEGRQPQHF. The CDR3, as DNA: TGTGCCAGCAAAAAAGAGGGGAGACAGCCCCAGCATTTT.

This chain uses TRBV7-8 with TRBJ1-5; D is ambiguous. Germline CDR1 and CDR2: SGHVS and FQNEAQ. Trimming took 5 bases from V and 3 from J, leaving 8 bases between them. There are 13 residues in the CDR3. The DNA for the CDR3 is TGTGCCAGCAGCGTCCGCGTCAATCAGCCCCAGCATTTT. Its protein is CASSVRVNQPQHF.

The sample holds a few counts of this clone. The chain has TRBV5-4 and TRBJ1-2; no clear D gene. Trimming cost V 0 bases and J 5 bases, with 14 bases left between them. Germline V gene data show CDR1 as SGHNT and CDR2 as YYREEE (reference sequence). The CDR3 has 15 amino acids. The CDR3 protein is CASSLALGVHYGYTF. DNA of the CDR3: TGTGCCAGCAGCTTGGCATTGGGAGTTCATTATGGCTACACCTTC. The full variable domain, with the rest looked up from reference TRBV5-4 and TRBJ1-2, is ETGVTQSPTHLIKTRGQQVTLRCSSQSGHNTVSWYQQALGQGPQFIFQYYREEENGRGNFPPRFSGLQFPNYSSELNVNALELDDSALYLCASSLALGVHYGYTFGSGTRLTVV.

The chain has TRBV9 and TRBJ1-4; unclear D gene. Germline values: CDR1 SGDLS, CDR2 YYNGEE. V was clipped by 4 bases and J by 2 bases, with 9 bases between them. There are 14 residues in the CDR3. The DNA for the CDR3 is TGTGCCAGCAGCCCGGGGTGGACTAATGAAAAACTGTTTTTT. It translates to CASSPGWTNEKLFF.

The chain carries TRBV11-2 and TRBJ1-3, with D uncertain. The CDR3 has 18 amino acids. CDR1 is SGHAT and CDR2 is FQNNGV in the germline V gene. Trimming cost V 1 base and J 0 bases, with 16 bases left between them. DNA of the CDR3: TGTGCCAGCAGCTTAGCCCTTCTTGGAGCGATCTCTGGAAACACCATATATTTT. Protein product: CASSLALLGAISGNTIYF.

The rearrangement uses TRBV30 and TRBJ1-5; 9 bases fit TRBD1. This CDR3 region has 15 residues. Germline CDR1 GTSNPN, CDR2 SVGIG (reference sequence). V lost 2 bases to trimming and J lost 1 base; unmatched junction nucleotides: 3. The CDR3 loop is CAWSRGTGSNQPQHF. DNA for the CDR3: TGTGCCTGGAGTCGAGGGACAGGGAGCAATCAGCCCCAGCATTTT.

V usage is TRBV5-1 and J usage is TRBJ2-3; no definite D call. V was clipped by 8 bases and J by 1 base, with 29 bases between them. Germline values: CDR1 SGHRS, CDR2 YFSETQ. The CDR3 is 19 residues long. CDR3 sequence reads: CASRGLASLTKGGTDTQYF. The DNA for the CDR3 is TGCGCCAGTCGTGGGCTGGCCAGCTTAACGAAAGGTGGCACAGATACGCAGTATTTT.

The chain employs TRBV30 and TRBJ2-7, with 11 bases fitting TRBD1. This CDR3 contains 13 residues. From germline, CDR1 is GTSNPN and CDR2 SVGIG (reference sequence). The J segment lost 9 bases and the V segment lost 0 bases, leaving 4 bases of the junction unmatched. DNA for the CDR3: TGTGCCTGGAGTGTGGACAGGGGGCTTCGGCAGTACTTC. Protein sequence: CAWSVDRGLRQYF.

J is TRBJ1-1 and V is TRBV29-1; D is ambiguous. V shed 3 bases and J shed 0 bases, with 8 bases lying between them. This CDR3 has 13 residues. The germline V gene encodes CDR1 SQVTM and CDR2 ANQGSEA. CDR3 protein: CSVDSSLNTEAFF. As DNA, the CDR3 is TGCAGCGTTGATTCCAGTCTGAACACTGAAGCTTTCTTT.

The rearrangement joins TRBV11-1 to TRBJ2-7; D ambiguous. V dropped 2 bases and J dropped 7 bases, with 9 bases sitting between them. Germline V CDR1 and CDR2: SGHAT, FQDESV (reference sequence). The CDR3 length is 12 residues. This CDR3 reads CASSLYVGEQYF. The CDR3 nucleotides are TGTGCCAGCAGCTTATACGTTGGGGAGCAGTACTTC.

V usage is TRBV5-1 and J usage is TRBJ2-3; perhaps TRBD1 as D (6 bases). There are 15 residues in the CDR3. With 1 base removed from V and 1 base from J, the gap between germline ends came to 10 bases. Germline CDR1 and CDR2: SGHRS and YFSETQ. The CDR3 coding sequence is TGCGCCAGCAGCTTGATGCAGGGGCGCACAGATACGCAGTATTTT. Residues: CASSLMQGRTDTQYF.

This clone has a single count. The rearrangement uses TRBV7-9 and TRBJ1-1, with D tentatively TRBD1 (5 bases). Germline CDR1 and CDR2: SEHNR and FQNEAQ (reference sequence). The V end was cut by 5 bases, the J end by 3 bases, with 16 bases between. This CDR3 region has 15 residues. The CDR3 sequence is CASSLRGGRHTEAFF. CDR3 in DNA: TGTGCCAGCAGCCTGAGGGGAGGGCGGCACACTGAAGCTTTCTTT. The whole variable domain, remainder taken from reference TRBV7-9 and TRBJ1-1, is DTGVSQNPRHKITKRGQNVTFRCDPISEHNRLYWYRQTLGQGPEFLTYFQNEAQLEKSRLLSDRFSAERPKGSFSTLEIQRTEQGDSAMYLCASSLRGGRHTEAFFGQGTRLTVV.

Here the CDR3 DNA reads TGTGCCAGCAGCTCAACCAATACCGGGACGGGCGGGGGTTATGGCTACACCTTC. As protein: CASSSTNTGTGGGYGYTF. The chain is built from TRBV7-9 and TRBJ1-2, with D maybe TRBD1 (5 bases). V was shortened by 4 bases and J by 5 bases, with 26 bases between the two germline ends. Germline loops: CDR1 SEHNR, CDR2 FQNEAQ (reference sequence). This CDR3 comprises 18 residues.

The chain combines TRBV6-5 with TRBJ1-2; D may be TRBD1 (6 bases). CDR1 MNHEY and CDR2 SVGAGI come from the germline V gene. V was clipped by 2 bases and J by 7 bases, with 17 bases between them. The CDR3 is 15 residues long. CDR3 nucleotide sequence: TGTGCCAGCAGTTACGATCAACAGGGATTGGCTGGCTACACCTTC. This codes for CASSYDQQGLAGYTF.

The chain is built from TRBV5-1 and TRBJ2-7; 9 bases align to TRBD2. The junction had 14 bases not matched to a gene; V was cut back by 6 bases and J by 1 base. There are 17 residues in the CDR3. Germline loops: CDR1 SGHRS, CDR2 YFSETQ. CDR3 sequence (DNA): TGCGCCAGCAAGGAGCGGGGGGATTCCTCCGGGTCCTACGAGCAGTACTTC. It translates to CASKERGDSSGSYEQYF.

V and J are TRBV7-2 and TRBJ1-1; 9 nucleotides agree with TRBD1. In germline, CDR1 is SGHTA, CDR2 FQGNSA. The V gene end was trimmed by 5 bases and the J gene end by 6 bases; junction bases not matched to a gene: 4. There are 13 residues in the CDR3. The CDR3 DNA reads as TGTGCCAGCAGCCGGGACAGGGTTGCTGAAGCTTTCTTT. It yields the protein CASSRDRVAEAFF.

This sequence joins TRBV30 and TRBJ1-2; the D gene is possibly TRBD1 (6 bases). This CDR3 has 12 residues. The V and J ends lost 2 bases and 6 bases respectively, with 10 bases between them. Per germline, CDR1 GTSNPN and CDR2 SVGIG (reference sequence). The CDR3, as DNA: TGTGCCTGGAGTAGACAGGTTGATGGCTACACCTTC. The encoded protein is CAWSRQVDGYTF.